Listed below are T cell receptor beta chains from one sample, sequenced in a study of regulatory T cells in long-lasting Graves disease. TCRdb re-analysed the multiplex PCR reads in MiXCR, keeping a single row per CDR3 protein. The sample holds 540,000 or so distinct CDR3 sequences, approximately 12% seen once. The same data also went into a second study, on T cells in Graves' hyperthyroidism and ophthalmopathy.

The specimen was peripheral blood mononuclear cells (PBMCs), collected at new diagnosis, from a patient treated with antithyroid drugs. Every receptor here comes from a man aged 30 to 45 with Graves disease. Each CDR3 is given with its conserved first and last residue. D genes are given only for firm matches. Size is stated for part of the rows, as once, few or many counts, or as a class when the clone is expanded.

j_call v_call d_call clone_size cdr3_length cdr3_nt cdr3_aa
TRBJ1-1 TRBV25-1 TRBD1 many 15 TGTGCCAGCAGTGAATCAGACAGGGGGTACACTGAAGCTTTCTTT CASSESDRGYTEAFF
TRBJ1-5 TRBV11-3 NA many 12 TGTGCCAGCAGTGAGTGGGGGCAGCCCCAGCATTTT CASSEWGQPQHF
TRBJ2-1 TRBV20-1 NA few 15 TGCAGTGCTAGAGGATCAGGATTTACTAACAATGAGCAGTTCTTC CSARGSGFTNNEQFF
TRBJ2-1 TRBV6-2/TRBV6-3 TRBD2 few 16 TGTGCCGTCGATGGGGGCGGGAGGGCCTGGTTGGATGAGCAGTTCTTC CAVDGGGRAWLDEQFF
TRBJ2-3 TRBV27 NA many 13 TGTGCCAGCCGGGACCCCGACACAGATACGCAGTATTTT CASRDPDTDTQYF
TRBJ1-2 TRBV30 TRBD1 many 14 TGTGCCTGGAGTAACAACTTACAGGGGAATGGCTACACCTTC CAWSNNLQGNGYTF
TRBJ2-3 TRBV4-1 TRBD2 NA 15 TGCGCCAGCAGAAACGGACTAGCGGCCGTGGGGGCGCAGTATTTT CASRNGLAAVGAQYF
TRBJ2-3 TRBV29-1 NA many 15 TGCAGCGCCACGGCCCGGAGGGGCGGGACAGATACGCAGTATTTT CSATARRGGTDTQYF
TRBJ2-1 TRBV7-2 NA NA 16 TGTGCCAGCAGCATTAGTGGTGGGGCTGACTACAATGAGCAGTTCTTC CASSISGGADYNEQFF
TRBJ2-1 TRBV12-5 TRBD1 many 16 TGTGCTAGTGGTTTGGTAGCCGGGACAGGGATCGATGAGCAGTTCTTC CASGLVAGTGIDEQFF
TRBJ2-3 TRBV12-3/TRBV12-4 NA many 16 TGTGCCAGCAGTTTATTTATAGGGGCTAGCACAGATACGCAGTATTTT CASSLFIGASTDTQYF
TRBJ2-1 TRBV13 TRBD2 NA 15 TGTGCCAGCACCGAGGGGGCGGGAGGGCTGGATGAGCAGTTCTTC CASTEGAGGLDEQFF
TRBJ1-1 TRBV12-3/TRBV12-4 NA many 15 TGTGCCAGCAGACCTGGCGGGGCCATGAACACTGAAGCTTTCTTT CASRPGGAMNTEAFF
TRBJ1-5 TRBV20-1 TRBD1 many 13 TGCAGTTCCACAGGGGGCAGCAATCAGCCCCAGCATTTT CSSTGGSNQPQHF
TRBJ2-5 TRBV24-1 NA many 16 TGTGCCACCAGTGACCTACCGGGACAAGGAATCGAGACCCAGTACTTC CATSDLPGQGIETQYF
TRBJ2-7 TRBV18 NA NA 17 TGTGCCAGCTCACCACCGTCACAGACCCAAACTGGGAACGAGCAGTACTTC CASSPPSQTQTGNEQYF
TRBJ1-1 TRBV6-5 NA NA 16 TGTGCCAGCAGTTACTCGGGAGGGGGAGAGGCCACTGAAGCTTTCTTT CASSYSGGGEATEAFF
TRBJ1-1 TRBV27 TRBD1 NA 15 TGTGCCAGCAGAGAACAGGGGGCGCTTAACACTGAAGCTTTCTTT CASREQGALNTEAFF
TRBJ2-1 TRBV5-1 NA few 13 TGCGCCAGCAGCGGCCCAGGGGCGTATGAGCAGTTCTTC CASSGPGAYEQFF
TRBJ2-3 TRBV4-1 NA NA 14 TGCGCCAGCAGCCTTCGGACAGCAGCAGATACGCAGTATTTT CASSLRTAADTQYF
TRBJ1-1 TRBV29-1 TRBD1 many 15 TGCAGCGTCAATACAGGGGGCGGGATGAACACTGAAGCTTTCTTT CSVNTGGGMNTEAFF
TRBJ2-7 TRBV7-2 NA many 12 TGTGCCAGCAGCTTTCAGACCTACGAGCAGTACTTC CASSFQTYEQYF
TRBJ1-2 TRBV7-9 NA many 14 TGTGCCAGCAGCAAATCGGGGGTCCCCTATGGCTACACCTTC CASSKSGVPYGYTF
TRBJ2-5 TRBV3-1 TRBD1 many 16 TGCGCCAGCAGCCAAGGGGACAGGGGGCGCGGGGAGACCCAGTACTTC CASSQGDRGRGETQYF
TRBJ2-2 TRBV5-1 NA many 16 TGCGCCAGCAGCTTTACTCCAGGGGTGAACACCGGGGAGCTGTTTTTT CASSFTPGVNTGELFF
TRBJ2-5 TRBV20-1 NA NA 15 TGCAGTGCCCGAAGGATACAGGGCGAGCAAGAGACCCAGTACTTC CSARRIQGEQETQYF
TRBJ2-1 TRBV27 TRBD1 many 15 TGTGCCAGCAGTCCGGGACAGGGGCTCTACAATGAGCAGTTCTTC CASSPGQGLYNEQFF
TRBJ2-5 TRBV2 NA NA 17 TGTGCCAGCAGTGAGGGCTCCCTAAGCGGAATCCAAGAGACCCAGTACTTC CASSEGSLSGIQETQYF
TRBJ2-1 TRBV18 TRBD2 many 15 TGTGCCAGCTCACCAGGACTAGCGGGAGCCAATGAGCAGTTCTTC CASSPGLAGANEQFF
TRBJ2-7 TRBV20-1 TRBD2 many 14 TGCAGTGCTTCCCCCGGCGGGAGGGCGTACGAGCAGTACTTC CSASPGGRAYEQYF
TRBJ1-1 TRBV19 NA many 15 TGTGCCAGTAGTAAAGCGGCAGGGGTGAACACTGAAGCTTTCTTT CASSKAAGVNTEAFF
TRBJ2-2 TRBV27 TRBD1 NA 17 TGTGCCAGCAGAGAAGAGAGGGGGCGATGGGTCACCGGGGAGCTGTTTTTT CASREERGRWVTGELFF
TRBJ2-7 TRBV20-1 NA few 14 TGCAGTGCTAGCGTCTCCCATGAGACCTACGAGCAGTACTTC CSASVSHETYEQYF
TRBJ2-3 TRBV10-3 TRBD2 many 17 TGTGCCATCAGTGTTCCAACGGGAGGGACACAGATAGATACGCAGTATTTT CAISVPTGGTQIDTQYF
TRBJ2-7 TRBV11-2 NA NA 16 TGTGCCAGCAGCCCCTATCTGGACGGCCTCACCTACGAGCAGTACTTC CASSPYLDGLTYEQYF
TRBJ2-5 TRBV11-2 NA many 12 TGTGCCAGCAGCTTAGACGAAGAGACCCAGTACTTC CASSLDEETQYF
TRBJ1-6 TRBV24-1 TRBD1 many 14 TGTGCCACCAGTCCAGGGGGCTACAATTCACCCCTCCACTTT CATSPGGYNSPLHF
TRBJ2-2 TRBV27 NA few 17 TGTGCCAGCAGTCCGCGGGGCAGTCCAAGAGTAGCCGGGGAGCTGTTTTTT CASSPRGSPRVAGELFF
TRBJ2-2 TRBV20-1 NA few 13 TGCAGTGCTAGAGGAGGGAACACCGGGGAGCTGCTTTTT CSARGGNTGELLF
TRBJ1-5 TRBV19 TRBD1 many 13 TGTGCTAGTGGTGGGACAGTTAATCAGCCCCAGCATTTT CASGGTVNQPQHF
TRBJ2-1 TRBV30 TRBD1 many 15 TGTGCCTGGACCCCAACCGGGACAGTCTACAATGAGCAGTTCTTC CAWTPTGTVYNEQFF
TRBJ2-2 TRBV12-3/TRBV12-4 NA many 14 TGTGCCAGCAGCTACAGGGAGAAGGGCGGGGAGCTGTTTTTT CASSYREKGGELFF
TRBJ2-3 TRBV10-3 TRBD2 many 16 TGTGCCATCAAAGGACTAGCGGATGGGATATTGGATACGCAGTATTTT CAIKGLADGILDTQYF
TRBJ2-7 TRBV11-2 NA many 15 TGTGCCAGCAGCCGCCGGTTGCGGACGGGGTGGGAGCAGTACTTC CASSRRLRTGWEQYF
TRBJ2-3 TRBV18 NA NA 15 TGTGCCAGCTCACCACCGGCGAGTATTACAGATACGCAGTATTTT CASSPPASITDTQYF
TRBJ2-1 TRBV7-3 TRBD2 many 16 TGTGCCAGCAGCCGAAGCGGGACTAGCTCCTACAATGAGCAGTTCTTC CASSRSGTSSYNEQFF
TRBJ1-3 TRBV11-2 TRBD1 many 14 TGTGCCAGCAGCCTGGACAGGGTTGGAAACACCATATATTTT CASSLDRVGNTIYF
TRBJ1-3 TRBV12-3/TRBV12-4 TRBD1 NA 14 TGTGCCAGCAGTGGGACAGGGGAAGGAAACACCATATATTTT CASSGTGEGNTIYF
TRBJ2-7 TRBV30 NA NA 14 TGTGCCTGGCACCGGACCGACGACGTCTACGAGCAGTACTTC CAWHRTDDVYEQYF
TRBJ1-4 TRBV6-1 TRBD1 NA 15 TGTGCCAGCAATCTAGACAGGGGGCGCGGGGAAAAACTGTTTTTT CASNLDRGRGEKLFF
TRBJ1-2 TRBV2 NA many 11 TGTGCCGTTCGGGGGACCTATGGCTACACCTTC CAVRGTYGYTF